This TCR beta chain was sequenced for a study of metastatic and nonmetastatic thyroid tumors. Study at large: A comparison of repertoires was made across blood and tumor or nodule tissue from malignant and benign thyroid patients.

Thyroid surgery took place with no prior treatment in any patient. This clone was seen at least ten times. TCRdb called clones again from the PCR reads with MiXCR. This repertoire shows under 100,000 clones, roughly 8.6% found once; its top ten account for 8.8%. The CDR3 loop spans 14 amino acids. Germline assignment: CDR1 MDHEN and CDR2 SYDVKM. V gave up 1 base and J gave up 10 bases, with 11 bases separating them. The V and J genes are TRBV28 and TRBJ1-6; D is perhaps TRBD1 (5 bases). Sequencing was performed on blood. This clonotype was obtained from a female donor with papillary thyroid cancer or a benign thyroid nodule (not recorded which). Some clones in this sample may be carry-over from other donors' samples. DNA for the CDR3: TGTGCCAGCAGTTTATTCGGGGGTCAATCACCCCTCCACTTT. Its protein is CASSLFGGQSPLHF.